Below, 26 T cell receptor beta chains from the same sample are listed, as sequenced in a study of CD8 T cells in Susac syndrome. Random hexamers were used to reverse transcribe the RNA input (roughly 0.5 to 1 ug). MiXCR was run by TCRdb on the immunoSEQ multiplex PCR reads, yielding one entry per CDR3 protein. The top ten hold around 0.21% of the sample, which has around 300,000 distinct CDR3 sequences, 65% to 90% seen once. Specimen: CD8+ T cells from PBMCs. The receptors come from a human donor with multiple sclerosis.

DNA for the CDR3: TGTGCCAGCAGTCCCTCGACAATCCCTAATGAGCAGTTCTTC. Protein: CASSPSTIPNEQFF. The chain combines TRBV28 with TRBJ2-1, with D unresolved. The CDR3 has 14 amino acids. With 5 bases removed from V and 7 bases from J, the gap between germline ends came to 15 bases. In germline, CDR1 is MDHEN, CDR2 SYDVKM.

J is TRBJ2-7 and V is TRBV18; 9 bases fit TRBD2. Germline-derived CDR1 and CDR2 are KGHSH and LQKENI. This CDR3 region has 16 residues. With 7 bases clipped from V and 2 bases from J, the junction kept 12 bases outside the gene matches. Written as DNA, the CDR3 is TGTGCCAGCTGGGAATCGGGCGGGAGGGCCACCTACGAGCAGTACTTC. Its translation is CASWESGGRATYEQYF.

This chain connects TRBV9 to TRBJ2-7; 8 bases line up with TRBD1. The CDR3 is 13 amino acids. The V and J ends lost 3 bases and 5 bases, in that order; junction bases with no gene match: 4. Germline V lookup: CDR1 SGDLS, CDR2 YYNGEE. The CDR3 DNA follows: TGTGCCAGCAGCGCGGACAGGGCCCACGAGCAGTACTTC. Encoded protein: CASSADRAHEQYF.

This chain connects TRBV12-3 or TRBV12-4 to TRBJ1-2, with D tentatively TRBD1 (6 bases). The V end lost 6 bases, the J end lost 4 bases, and 24 bases lay between the germline ends. The length of the CDR3 is 17 residues. The CDR3 sequence: CASSRLPWSGTTYGYTF. For the CDR3, the DNA is TGTGCCAGCAGCCGGTTGCCTTGGAGCGGGACAACCTATGGCTACACCTTC.

This clonotype has at least ten counts. This rearrangement joins TRBV5-1 to TRBJ2-1, with TRBD2 as a possible D gene (6 bases). Germline CDR1 SGHRS, CDR2 YFSETQ. The CDR3 has 14 residues. V lost 4 bases, J lost 4 bases, and 12 bases lay in between. CDR3 in DNA: TGCGCCAGCAGCGGGGCTGGAGGGTACAATGAGCAGTTCTTC. Its protein is CASSGAGGYNEQFF.

The gene calls are TRBV28 and TRBJ2-7; 9 bases are shared with TRBD2. CDR3 length: 14 residues. Trimming took 7 bases from V and 3 from J; bases not matched to a gene: 7. The germline V gene encodes CDR1 MDHEN and CDR2 SYDVKM. This chain's CDR3 is CASTLAGSVYEQYF. The CDR3 DNA sequence: TGTGCCAGCACCCTAGCGGGATCTGTCTACGAGCAGTACTTC. Full variable domain (outside the CDR3, taken from reference TRBV28 and TRBJ2-7): DVKVTQSSRYLVKRTGEKVFLECVQDMDHENMFWYRQDPGLGLRLIYFSYDVKMKEKGDIPEGYSVSREKKERFSLILESASTNQTSMYLCASTLAGSVYEQYFGPGTRLTVT.

This chain joins TRBV29-1 and TRBJ1-2; D is undetermined. V lost 4 bases to trimming and J lost 6 bases, with 12 bases between them. Germline CDR1 reads SQVTM; CDR2 reads ANQGSEA. This CDR3 has 12 residues. The CDR3 bases are TGCAGCGTTGTCGGAGGAGTCGATGGCTACACCTTC. The encoded protein is CSVVGGVDGYTF.

The chain recombines TRBV20-1 with TRBJ2-7; D is perhaps TRBD1 (5 bases). Trimming shortened V by 0 bases and J by 2 bases, and 8 bases separated the two germline ends. This CDR3 region has 13 residues. CDR1 and CDR2 (germline): DFQATT, SNEGSKA (reference sequence). Here the CDR3 reads CSARDSRAYEQYF. CDR3 coding DNA: TGCAGTGCTAGAGATTCCAGGGCCTACGAGCAGTACTTC.

J is TRBJ2-5 and V is TRBV19, with no clear D. With 6 bases removed from V and 5 bases from J, the gap between germline ends came to 13 bases. Germline lookup yields CDR1 LNHDA and CDR2 SQIVND (reference sequence). The CDR3 runs to 13 residues. CDR3 bases: TGTGCCAGTAGCCTCTGGAGCTGGGAGACCCAGTACTTC. This gives the protein CASSLWSWETQYF.

The V and J genes are TRBV10-2 and TRBJ2-1; no definite D call. The V end lost 3 bases, the J end lost 1 base, and 10 bases lay between the germline ends. Per the germline V gene, CDR1 is WSHSY and CDR2 is SAAADI. This CDR3 comprises 15 residues. The chain's CDR3 is CASSDPLESYNEQFF. For the CDR3, the DNA is TGCGCCAGCAGTGACCCTCTGGAGTCCTACAATGAGCAGTTCTTC.

This chain links TRBV4-3 with TRBJ2-1; unclear D gene. Germline V gene lookup returns CDR1 LGHNA and CDR2 YSLEER. CDR3 length: 15 amino acids. The germline V and J ends were trimmed by 0 bases and 3 bases, with 9 bases remaining between them. The CDR3 sequence is CASSQEDSLYNEQFF. DNA of the CDR3: TGCGCCAGCAGCCAAGAAGACTCTCTCTACAATGAGCAGTTCTTC.

The rearrangement links TRBV23-1 to TRBJ2-2; possible D gene TRBD2, 5 bases. TRBV23-1 is given ORF status, its function remaining uncertain. Trimming took off 7 bases at V and 2 bases at J, with 17 bases between the two ends. The CDR3 contains 16 residues. The CDR3 spells CASISVRSGNTGELFF. DNA of the CDR3: TGCGCCAGCATCTCTGTTCGCAGCGGAAACACCGGGGAGCTGTTTTTT.

CDR3 sequence (DNA): TGTGCCAGCAGATTACAGGGGGCATATCAGCCCCAGCATTTT. This codes for CASRLQGAYQPQHF. The rearrangement joins TRBV7-2 to TRBJ1-5; 9 bases agree with TRBD1. This CDR3 has 14 amino acids. In germline, CDR1 is SGHTA, CDR2 FQGNSA. After removal of 6 bases from V and 5 bases from J, the junction contained 5 bases not matched to a gene.

J is TRBJ2-2 and V is TRBV7-9; D possibly corresponds to TRBD2 (6 bases). Germline-derived CDR1 and CDR2 are SEHNR and FQNEAQ (reference sequence). CDR3 length: 14 amino acids. Between the trimmed V and J ends, which lost 5 bases and 4 bases, there was a span of 11 bases. The DNA of the CDR3 is TGTGCCAGCAGCCCCTGGAGGGGCACCGGGGAGCTGTTTTTT. Translated: CASSPWRGTGELFF.

The chain has TRBV25-1 and TRBJ2-1; a weak D match, TRBD2 (6 bases). CDR1 is MGHDK, CDR2 SYGVNS, per germline. V lost 2 bases, J lost 4 bases, and 12 bases lay in between. CDR3 length equals 15 residues. Here the CDR3 reads CASSETEEGYNEQFF. The DNA of the CDR3 is TGTGCCAGCAGTGAAACGGAGGAGGGTTACAATGAGCAGTTCTTC. Full variable domain (remainder filled in from reference TRBV25-1 and TRBJ2-1): EADIYQTPRYLVIGTGKKITLECSQTMGHDKMYWYQQDPGMELHLIHYSYGVNSTEKGDLSSESTVSRIRTEHFPLTLESARPSHTSQYLCASSETEEGYNEQFFGPGTRLTVL.

J is TRBJ2-1 and V is TRBV7-2; TRBD2 matches 8 bases. The CDR3 covers 14 residues. V was pared by 7 bases and J by 1 base, with 3 bases of the junction left unmatched. Germline CDR1 SGHTA, CDR2 FQGNSA. The CDR3 coding sequence is TGTGCCAGCACCGGGACTAGGTCCTACAATGAGCAGTTCTTC. This translates into CASTGTRSYNEQFF. Based on the CDR3 plus reference TRBV7-2 and TRBJ2-1, the full variable domain is GAGVSQSPSNKVTEKGKDVELRCDPISGHTALYWYRQSLGQGLEFLIYFQGNSAPDKSGLPSDRFSAERTGGSVSTLTIQRTQQEDSAVYLCASTGTRSYNEQFFGPGTRLTVL.

The chain combines TRBV19 with TRBJ1-1, with D unresolved. Germline CDR1 LNHDA, CDR2 SQIVND (reference sequence). The ends were cut back, 3 bases at V and 7 bases at J, with 15 bases in the middle. The CDR3 is 14 amino acids. The CDR3: CASSISSGLSEAFF. CDR3 sequence (DNA): TGTGCCAGTAGTATTTCGAGCGGATTGAGTGAAGCTTTCTTT.

V and J are TRBV13 and TRBJ2-7; possibly TRBD1 for D (5 bases). Germline V gene data show CDR1 as PRHDT and CDR2 as FYEKMQ (reference sequence). The CDR3 has 15 amino acids. Trimming pared 0 bases from V and 2 bases from J, leaving 11 bases between. CDR3 residues: CASSLGFQGTYEQYF. In DNA, the CDR3 is TGTGCCAGCAGCTTAGGCTTCCAGGGTACCTACGAGCAGTACTTC.

The chain recombines TRBV7-9 with TRBJ1-2; 10 bases are shared with TRBD1. The germline gives CDR1 SEHNR, CDR2 FQNEAQ (reference sequence). This CDR3 is built from 15 residues. V gave up 6 bases and J gave up 3 bases; unmatched junction bases: 7. The CDR3 spells CASRVPGQGDYGYTF. Here the CDR3 DNA reads TGTGCCAGCAGGGTTCCCGGACAGGGGGACTATGGCTACACCTTC.

The chain joins TRBV4-1 to TRBJ2-3, with 8 nucleotides matching TRBD1. The J segment lost 3 bases and the V segment lost 3 bases, leaving 2 bases of the junction unmatched. This CDR3 is built from 14 residues. Germline CDR1 MGHRA, CDR2 YSYEKL. CDR3 protein: CASSQGDRTDTQYF. For the CDR3, the DNA is TGCGCCAGCAGCCAGGGGGACAGGACAGATACGCAGTATTTT.

This chain links TRBV19 with TRBJ1-1; no clear D gene. Germline V gene sequence: CDR1 LNHDA, CDR2 SQIVND (reference sequence). Trimming took off 4 bases at V and 0 bases at J, with 15 bases between the two ends. The CDR3 loop spans 16 amino acids. In DNA form, the CDR3 reads TGTGCCAGTAGTAATGCGAGGTGGCAGTTGAACACTGAAGCTTTCTTT. Its translation is CASSNARWQLNTEAFF.

The chain couples TRBV28 to TRBJ2-1; 10 bases agree with TRBD2. The V segment lost 0 bases and the J segment 9 bases; nucleotides outside the gene matches: 8. Germline CDR1 reads MDHEN; CDR2 reads SYDVKM. The CDR3 loop spans 16 amino acids. CDR3 sequence reads: CASSLWRLAGVGEQFF. The CDR3 DNA reads as TGTGCCAGCAGTTTATGGAGGCTAGCGGGAGTAGGTGAGCAGTTCTTC.

This sequence joins TRBV14 and TRBJ2-2; D not resolved. Trimming took 0 bases from V and 4 from J, leaving 12 bases between them. The CDR3 totals 16 residues. The germline CDR1 and CDR2 sequences are SGHDN and FVKESK. The CDR3 loop is CASSQETVVGTGELFF. The DNA of the CDR3 is TGTGCCAGCAGCCAAGAGACCGTGGTGGGCACCGGGGAGCTGTTTTTT.

DNA for the CDR3: TGTGCCAGCAGCCACCCGGGACTAGCGGGTGAGACCCAGTACTTC. Translated, it gives CASSHPGLAGETQYF. V usage is TRBV3-1 and J usage is TRBJ2-5; 12 nucleotides align to TRBD2. This CDR3 spans 15 amino acids. After removal of 3 bases from V and 5 bases from J, the junction contained 4 bases not matched to a gene. Germline V lookup: CDR1 LGHDT, CDR2 YNNKEL (reference sequence).

The CDR3 region is CSVEEGARFGELFF. In DNA, the CDR3 is TGCAGCGTTGAAGAGGGGGCTAGGTTCGGGGAGCTGTTTTTT. The rearrangement joins TRBV29-1 to TRBJ2-2, with D maybe TRBD1 (6 bases). V was shortened by 0 bases and J by 7 bases, with 12 bases between the two germline ends. Germline V gene lookup returns CDR1 SQVTM and CDR2 ANQGSEA. The CDR3 is 14 amino acids.

The CDR3 sequence is CAISESASGHNEQFF. CDR3 nucleotide sequence: TGTGCCATCAGTGAGTCGGCTAGCGGCCACAATGAGCAGTTCTTC. The chain combines TRBV10-3 with TRBJ2-1; 7 bases are shared with TRBD2. In germline, CDR1 is ENHRY, CDR2 SYGVKD. This CDR3 region has 15 residues. V shed 0 bases, J shed 5 bases, and the junction held 4 bases outside the gene matches.